The 8 T cell receptor beta chains presented below share a single source sample, sequenced in a study of blood T cell repertoires in COVID-19. TCRdb's copy holds only in-frame clones and misses some; the assay was immunoSEQ multiplex PCR. Of 70,000 to 95,000 clones listed, about 86% were seen once; the top ten hold about 4.8%. The sequenced sample was peripheral blood. The receptors here all came from a woman of 80 years or more with acute or convalescent COVID-19.

The rearrangement uses TRBV7-2 and TRBJ2-2, with 8 nucleotides matching TRBD1. The CDR3 consists of 15 residues. Trimming at V came to 5 bases and at J to 4 bases, leaving 6 bases not matched to a gene. Per the germline V gene, CDR1 is SGHTA and CDR2 is FQGNSA. CDR3 sequence reads: CASSATGVGTGELFF. In DNA form, the CDR3 reads TGTGCCAGCAGCGCGACAGGGGTCGGCACCGGGGAGCTGTTTTTT. Variable domain in full (rest from reference TRBV7-2 and TRBJ2-2): GAGVSQSPSNKVTEKGKDVELRCDPISGHTALYWYRQSLGQGLEFLIYFQGNSAPDKSGLPSDRFSAERTGGSVSTLTIQRTQQEDSAVYLCASSATGVGTGELFFGEGSRLTVL.

The chain recombines TRBV6-1 with TRBJ2-3; TRBD2 is a possible D gene (6 bases). V was cut by 3 bases and J by 5 bases, with 12 bases left in between. The CDR3 consists of 14 residues. Germline values: CDR1 MNHNS, CDR2 SASEGT. The CDR3 is CASSDPREQDTQYF. In nucleotides, the CDR3 is TGTGCCAGCAGTGACCCCCGGGAGCAAGATACGCAGTATTTT.

J is TRBJ2-3 and V is TRBV7-2; 7 bases are a match to TRBD2. This CDR3 spans 15 amino acids. CDR1 and CDR2 (germline): SGHTA, FQGNSA. The V and J ends lost 5 bases and 3 bases, in that order; junction bases with no gene match: 8. CDR3 loop: CASSQTGRETDTQYF. The DNA for the CDR3 is TGTGCCAGCAGCCAGACGGGGCGGGAGACAGATACGCAGTATTTT. Full variable domain (missing parts from reference TRBV7-2 and TRBJ2-3): GAGVSQSPSNKVTEKGKDVELRCDPISGHTALYWYRQSLGQGLEFLIYFQGNSAPDKSGLPSDRFSAERTGGSVSTLTIQRTQQEDSAVYLCASSQTGRETDTQYFGPGTRLTVL.

The chain carries TRBV5-1 and TRBJ2-5; the match to TRBD1 covers 7 bases. The CDR3 runs to 15 residues. CDR1 is SGHRS and CDR2 is YFSETQ in the germline V gene. The trim removed 2 bases at V and 5 bases at J, leaving 9 bases unmatched. As DNA, the CDR3 is TGCGCCAGCAGCTTAACAGGGGAGAAGGAGGAGACCCAGTACTTC. Its translation: CASSLTGEKEETQYF.

This chain joins TRBV14 and TRBJ2-7; 7 bases match TRBD1. CDR1 and CDR2 (germline): SGHDN, FVKESK. This CDR3 has 14 residues. Trimming took 6 bases from V and 7 from J; bases not matched to a gene: 12. The CDR3 sequence: CASRLQGTGSEQYF. CDR3 nucleotides: TGTGCCAGCAGGCTACAGGGGACCGGCTCTGAGCAGTACTTC. Variable domain in full (rest from reference TRBV14 and TRBJ2-7): EAGVTQFPSHSVIEKGQTVTLRCDPISGHDNLYWYRRVMGKEIKFLLHFVKESKQDESGMPNNRFLAERTGGTYSTLKVQPAELEDSGVYFCASRLQGTGSEQYFGPGTRLTVT.

This chain connects TRBV6-6 to TRBJ2-2, with a tentative D call TRBD2 (6 bases). With 4 bases removed from V and 0 bases from J, the gap between germline ends came to 9 bases. In germline, CDR1 is MNHNY, CDR2 SVGAGI (reference sequence). The CDR3 loop spans 15 amino acids. CDR3 loop: CASSSGGANTGELFF. In DNA form, the CDR3 reads TGTGCCAGCAGTTCCGGGGGAGCGAACACCGGGGAGCTGTTTTTT.

The chain uses TRBV3-1 (or the pseudogene TRBV3-2) and TRBJ1-1; D is possibly TRBD1 (5 bases). This CDR3 comprises 13 residues. Germline lookup yields CDR1 LGHDT and CDR2 YNNKEL (reference sequence). Deletions cut 5 bases from V and 6 bases from J, with 13 bases between. This CDR3 reads CASSLGTIAEAFF. CDR3 nucleotides: TGTGCCAGCAGCTTGGGGACTATAGCTGAAGCTTTCTTT.

The V and J genes are TRBV14 and TRBJ2-1, with 8 bases lining up with TRBD1. Germline lookup yields CDR1 SGHDN and CDR2 FVKESK. There are 14 residues in the CDR3. Trimming cost V 1 base and J 12 bases; bases outside gene matches: 8. CDR3 sequence (DNA): TGTGCCAGCAGCCAAGCACAGGGGGTCTTCGGGCAGTTCTTC. Its translation: CASSQAQGVFGQFF.